The rows below give T cell receptor beta chains drawn from one sample of a study of technical replicates of blood from a few donors. This table comes from immunoSEQ multiplex PCR, and its TCRdb copy is limited to in-frame clones, with some not included. The sample holds 45,000 to 60,000 clones, about 86% seen once. Sequenced sample: PBMCs. These receptors all come from a human donor in good health. Some clones in this sample may be carry-over from other donors' samples. Both conserved end residues are part of each CDR3. Each record gives: V gene, J gene, D gene, CDR3 protein, CDR3 DNA. A D gene is named only where the DNA matches it firmly.

>TRBV5-8|TRBJ1-1|NA
CASSLAPPRAFF
TGTGCCAGCAGCTTGGCCCCTCCTCGGGCTTTCTTT
>TRBV7-9|TRBJ2-1|TRBD2
CASSLVLASGNEQFF
TGTGCCAGCAGCTTAGTACTAGCGTCAGGGAATGAGCAGTTCTTC
>TRBV2|TRBJ2-3|TRBD2
CASSEQVSGGGEGDTQYF
TGTGCCAGCAGTGAACAAGTTAGCGGGGGAGGGGAGGGAGATACGCAGTATTTT
>TRBV5-5|TRBJ1-1|NA
CASSVRGGPNTEAFF
TGTGCCAGCAGCGTACGGGGGGGCCCGAACACTGAAGCTTTCTTT
>TRBV6-5|TRBJ1-5|NA
CASSRGRPNQPQHF
TGTGCCAGCAGCAGGGGAAGGCCCAATCAGCCCCAGCATTTT
>TRBV5-1|TRBJ2-3|NA
CASSPGQYTDTQYF
TGCGCCAGCAGCCCAGGACAGTACACAGATACGCAGTATTTT
>TRBV6-5|TRBJ2-7|TRBD2
CASRTGLAALEQYF
TGTGCCAGCAGGACGGGACTAGCAGCGCTCGAGCAGTACTTC
>TRBV27|TRBJ2-1|TRBD2
CASRILAGGQNEQFF
TGTGCCAGCAGGATCCTAGCGGGGGGGCAGAATGAGCAGTTCTTC
>TRBV5-1|TRBJ1-6|TRBD1
CASSLTGVNSPLHF
TGCGCCAGCAGCCTGACAGGGGTCAATTCACCCCTCCACTTT
>TRBV5-1|TRBJ1-4|TRBD1
CASSAGQGGEKLFF
TGCGCCAGCAGTGCGGGACAGGGGGGTGAAAAACTGTTTTTT
>TRBV2|TRBJ2-5|TRBD2
CASSVPGLAGVETQYF
TGTGCCAGCAGCGTACCCGGACTAGCGGGAGTCGAGACCCAGTACTTC
>TRBV4-3|TRBJ2-3|TRBD2
CASSQAGGGPSTDTQYF
TGCGCCAGCAGCCAAGCCGGCGGGGGTCCTAGCACAGATACGCAGTATTTT
>TRBV4-1|TRBJ1-1|NA
CASSPNQGGGEAFF
TGCGCCAGCAGCCCGAACCAGGGAGGGGGTGAAGCTTTCTTT
>TRBV10-3|TRBJ2-1|TRBD2
CAIRNSTSGGPHEQFF
TGTGCCATCAGAAACTCAACTAGCGGGGGCCCGCATGAGCAGTTCTTC
>TRBV7-2|TRBJ2-7|TRBD1
CASSQNRGPYEQYF
TGTGCCAGCAGCCAAAACAGGGGCCCCTACGAGCAGTACTTC
>TRBV23-1|TRBJ2-3|NA
CSTRAGSWGTDTQYF
TGCTCCACCCGGGCCGGGAGTTGGGGCACAGATACGCAGTATTTT
>TRBV4-3|TRBJ2-5|TRBD1
CASSQQTGVWETQYF
TGCGCCAGCAGCCAACAAACAGGGGTTTGGGAGACCCAGTACTTC
>TRBV6-5|TRBJ1-4|TRBD1
CASSYSSGQAKLFF
TGTGCCAGCAGTTACTCGTCAGGACAGGCAAAACTGTTTTTT
>TRBV7-9|TRBJ2-7|NA
CASSLEGEVSPHDF
TGTGCCAGCAGCTTAGAAGGGGAGGTTTCCCCCCACGACTTC
>TRBV27|TRBJ1-2|TRBD1
CASSPMNPGQGPGGYTF
TGTGCCAGCAGCCCGATGAATCCGGGACAGGGTCCCGGGGGCTACACCTTC
>TRBV12-5|TRBJ1-1|NA
CASGSRTEGTEAFF
TGTGCTAGTGGTTCACGGACGGAGGGTACTGAAGCTTTCTTT
>TRBV27|TRBJ1-3|NA
CASSLHGVGNTIYF
TGTGCCAGCAGTTTACACGGGGTTGGAAACACCATATATTTT